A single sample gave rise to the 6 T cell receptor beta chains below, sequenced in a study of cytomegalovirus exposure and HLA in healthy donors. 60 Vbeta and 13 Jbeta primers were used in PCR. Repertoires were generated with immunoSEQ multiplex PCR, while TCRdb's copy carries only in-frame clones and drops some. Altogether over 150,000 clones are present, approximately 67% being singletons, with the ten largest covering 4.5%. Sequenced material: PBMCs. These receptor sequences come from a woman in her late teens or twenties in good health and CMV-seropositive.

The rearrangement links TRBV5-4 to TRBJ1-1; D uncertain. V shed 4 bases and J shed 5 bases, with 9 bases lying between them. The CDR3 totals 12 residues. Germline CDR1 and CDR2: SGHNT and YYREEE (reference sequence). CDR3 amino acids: CASSLIATEAFF. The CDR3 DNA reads TGTGCCAGCAGCCTGATAGCGACTGAAGCTTTCTTT.

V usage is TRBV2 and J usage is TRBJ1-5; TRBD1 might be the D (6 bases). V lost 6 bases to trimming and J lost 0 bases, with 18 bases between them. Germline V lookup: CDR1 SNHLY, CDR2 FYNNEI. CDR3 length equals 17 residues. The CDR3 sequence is CASRWNGTTDSNQPQHF. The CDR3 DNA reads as TGTGCCAGCAGGTGGAACGGGACAACGGATAGCAATCAGCCCCAGCATTTT.

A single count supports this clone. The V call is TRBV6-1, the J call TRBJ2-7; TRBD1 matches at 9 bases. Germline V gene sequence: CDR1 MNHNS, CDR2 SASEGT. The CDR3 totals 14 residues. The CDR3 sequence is CKCEPGQGSYEQYF. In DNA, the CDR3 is TGTAAATGTGAGCCGGGACAGGGTTCCTACGAGCAGTACTTC.

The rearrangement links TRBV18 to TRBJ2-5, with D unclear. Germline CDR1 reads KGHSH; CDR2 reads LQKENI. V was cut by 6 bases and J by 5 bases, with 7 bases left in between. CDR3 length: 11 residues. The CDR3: CASSARETQYF. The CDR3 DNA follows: TGTGCCAGCTCGGCTAGGGAGACCCAGTACTTC.

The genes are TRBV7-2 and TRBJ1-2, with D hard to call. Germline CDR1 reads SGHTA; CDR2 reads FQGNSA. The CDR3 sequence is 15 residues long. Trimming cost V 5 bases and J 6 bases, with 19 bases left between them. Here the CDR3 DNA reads TGTGCCAGCAGCCGTGGACGGCAAGAGAGGGATGGCTACACCTTC. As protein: CASSRGRQERDGYTF.

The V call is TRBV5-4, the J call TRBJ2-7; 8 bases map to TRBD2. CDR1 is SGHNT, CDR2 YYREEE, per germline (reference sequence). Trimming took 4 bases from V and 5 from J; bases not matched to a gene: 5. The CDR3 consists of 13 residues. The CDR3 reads CASSRLAGHEQYF. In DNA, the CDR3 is TGTGCCAGCAGCCGGCTAGCGGGCCACGAGCAGTACTTC.